This T cell receptor beta chain was sequenced for a study of blood T cell repertoires in COVID-19. Study-wide context: Samples representing acute and convalescent COVID-19 were sourced from the United States, Italy and Spain.

Points on this clone: Other nucleotide sequences from this sample produce the same CDR3.

The data were produced by immunoSEQ multiplex PCR, yet TCRdb's version contains in-frame clones alone and is incomplete. The table records about 100,000 clones, approximately 84% of them present only once. The trim removed 6 bases at V and 5 bases at J, leaving 7 bases unmatched. Germline V gives CDR1 PRHDT, CDR2 FYEKMQ (reference sequence). The CDR3 sequence is 14 residues long. The V gene is TRBV13, the J gene TRBJ1-1, with 9 bases aligning to TRBD1. Sequencing used peripheral blood. This TCR derives from a man younger than 40 in a cohort sampled during active COVID-19. CDR3: CASSPQGAWTEAFF. As DNA, the CDR3 is TGTGCCAGCAGTCCACAGGGGGCCTGGACTGAAGCTTTCTTT.